Listed below are T cell receptor beta chains from one sample, sequenced in a study of follicular helper T cells after annual influenza vaccination. The table came from immunoSEQ multiplex PCR; TCRdb's copy has only in-frame clones and leaves some out. The sample contains 28,000 or so clones, approximately 80% of which appear only once. The sample here was CXCR5+ CD38- circulating T follicular helper cells from blood, taken on the day of influenza vaccination. The receptors shown here come from an adult who received the influenza vaccine. CDR3s include the opening cysteine and the closing phenylalanine or tryptophan. Fields, in order: clone size, D gene, CDR3 length, J gene, V gene, CDR3 DNA, CDR3 protein. A D gene is named only where the DNA matches it firmly. Expanded clones are given a class, and other clones once, few, many or no size at all.

few,TRBD1,14,TRBJ2-5,TRBV11-2,TGTGCCAGCAGTCCCAGGGGGAGCCAAGAGACCCAGTACTTC,CASSPRGSQETQYF
NA,NA,17,TRBJ1-6,TRBV10-2,TGCGCCAGCAGAGACGGAGCCCGGAGCAGGGGTGGTTCACCCCTCCACTTT,CASRDGARSRGGSPLHF
NA,NA,12,TRBJ1-1,TRBV5-6,TGTGCCAGCAGCTTCATGTCCACTGAAGCTTTCTTT,CASSFMSTEAFF
NA,TRBD2,14,TRBJ2-7,TRBV7-2,TGTGCCAGCAGCTTCCGGACTAGCTCCTACGAGCAGTACTTC,CASSFRTSSYEQYF
NA,NA,15,TRBJ2-5,TRBV18,TGTGCCAGCTCACCAAACTTGGGCAAACAAGAGACCCAGTACTTC,CASSPNLGKQETQYF
NA,TRBD2,15,TRBJ2-4,TRBV27,TGTGCCAGCAGTATTTCCGGGACTACTAAAAACATTCAGTACTTC,CASSISGTTKNIQYF
NA,NA,14,TRBJ1-2,TRBV19,TGTGCCAGTACGGGGAGGCAGGGCTACTATGGCTACACCTTC,CASTGRQGYYGYTF
NA,NA,18,TRBJ2-1,TRBV9,TGTGCCAGCAGCCCGATGGGAGGGGGGACGAGCTCCTACAATGAGCAGTTCTTC,CASSPMGGGTSSYNEQFF
NA,TRBD1,16,TRBJ2-7,TRBV19,TGTGCCAGTAGCCAAGAGGGGGCCGCTAGCTCCTACGAGCAGTACTTC,CASSQEGAASSYEQYF
NA,TRBD1,16,TRBJ2-5,TRBV29-1,TGCAGCGTTGAATTCGGGACAGGGACCTTGCAAGAGACCCAGTACTTC,CSVEFGTGTLQETQYF
NA,NA,15,TRBJ1-1,TRBV7-8,TGTGCCAGCAGCTCCATACGGGTGGAGAACACTGAAGCTTTCTTT,CASSSIRVENTEAFF
few,TRBD1,15,TRBJ1-2,TRBV30,TGTGCCTGGAGTGGACACAGGGGCCGGGAATATGGCTACACCTTC,CAWSGHRGREYGYTF
NA,NA,13,TRBJ1-1,TRBV28,TGTGCCAGCAGTAGGAGCTTCGGGACTGAAGCTTTCTTT,CASSRSFGTEAFF
NA,NA,13,TRBJ1-1,TRBV30,TGTGCCTGGAGTGTAAACAGGGACACTGAAGCTTTCTTT,CAWSVNRDTEAFF
NA,TRBD1,16,TRBJ1-2,TRBV9,TGTGCCAGCAGCGTAGGAGGCGCTCAGGGGGCCTATGGCTACACCTTC,CASSVGGAQGAYGYTF
NA,TRBD2,16,TRBJ2-3,TRBV10-3,TGTGCCATCAGAAAACTAGCGGGGGGCTCCGGGGATACGCAGTATTTT,CAIRKLAGGSGDTQYF
NA,NA,13,TRBJ2-7,TRBV6-6,TGTGCCAGCAGTTACTTGGGGGCGGGCGAGCAGTACTTC,CASSYLGAGEQYF
few,TRBD1,17,TRBJ1-4,TRBV7-9,TGTGCCAGCAGCTCCGGCACAGGGACAGTTACCGATGAAAAACTGTTTTTT,CASSSGTGTVTDEKLFF
NA,TRBD1,16,TRBJ2-1,TRBV5-5,TGTGCCAGCAGCTTGCAGGGGGCAAGAACTATCAATGAGCAGTTCTTC,CASSLQGARTINEQFF
few,NA,14,TRBJ1-1,TRBV6-1,TGTGCCAGCAGTTCGGAGGGGATGAACACTGAAGCTTTCTTT,CASSSEGMNTEAFF
NA,TRBD2,16,TRBJ2-5,TRBV10-3,TGTGCCATCAGTGATGTAGCGGGGGGGCGGGGAGAGACCCAGTACTTC,CAISDVAGGRGETQYF
NA,NA,14,TRBJ2-5,TRBV5-4,TGTGCCAGCAGCTTGGCCAAGTTGAGAGAGACCCAGTACTTC,CASSLAKLRETQYF
NA,TRBD1,18,TRBJ1-1,TRBV5-6,TGTGCCAGCAGCTTGGTCCGGCAGGGGGCGCGACGGAGCACTGAAGCTTTCTTT,CASSLVRQGARRSTEAFF
NA,TRBD1,15,TRBJ2-4,TRBV10-2,TGCGCCAGCACCGGACAGGGGCTGGCCAAAAACATTCAGTACTTC,CASTGQGLAKNIQYF
NA,TRBD2,16,TRBJ2-5,TRBV6-1,TGTGCCAGCAGTGAAGCTGGGACTAGCGGAGGAGAGACCCAGTACTTC,CASSEAGTSGGETQYF
NA,TRBD1,14,TRBJ2-3,TRBV5-1,TGCGCCAGCGAAAGAGACAGGGGGACAGATACGCAGTATTTT,CASERDRGTDTQYF
NA,TRBD1,13,TRBJ1-2,TRBV19,TGTGCCAGTAAGGACAGGGGATTTGTTGGCTACACCTTC,CASKDRGFVGYTF
NA,NA,16,TRBJ1-2,TRBV19,TGTGCCAGTAGTATAGATCTGAGCGGGACCCCGTATGGCTACACCTTC,CASSIDLSGTPYGYTF
NA,NA,15,TRBJ2-7,TRBV11-3,TGTGCCAGCAGCTCGGGGGGCGGGACGGGGGTCGAGCAGTACTTC,CASSSGGGTGVEQYF
NA,NA,16,TRBJ1-5,TRBV15,TGTGCCACCAGCTCCCAGCCCCCAGGGCGCAATCAGCCCCAGCATTTT,CATSSQPPGRNQPQHF
NA,TRBD1,16,TRBJ2-5,TRBV19,TGTGCCAGTAGTCAATATCTCACAGGGGATAGCGAGACCCAGTACTTC,CASSQYLTGDSETQYF
NA,TRBD2,15,TRBJ2-1,TRBV4-1,TGCGCCAGCAGGGGACTAGCGGGGGGCTACAATGAGCAGTTCTTC,CASRGLAGGYNEQFF
NA,NA,14,TRBJ1-4,TRBV2,TGTGCCACCAGCAAGGGGACTGCGGATGAAAAACTGTTTTTT,CATSKGTADEKLFF
few,NA,15,TRBJ1-1,TRBV10-3,TGTGCCATCAGTGAGTCGAGAGGGAGCATCACTGAAGCTTTCTTT,CAISESRGSITEAFF
NA,NA,14,TRBJ2-5,TRBV7-2,TGTGCCAGCAGCTTACGAAGCAACCAAGAGACCCAGTACTTC,CASSLRSNQETQYF
NA,NA,14,TRBJ2-7,TRBV25-1,TGTGCCAGCAGTGAATTTGACTTCTCCTACGAGCAGTACTTC,CASSEFDFSYEQYF
NA,NA,13,TRBJ1-1,TRBV11-2,TGTGCCAGCAGCTCAAGACAGAACACTGAAGCTTTCTTT,CASSSRQNTEAFF
NA,NA,12,TRBJ1-2,TRBV27,TGTGCCAGCAAAGGACAGAACTATGGCTACACCTTC,CASKGQNYGYTF
NA,TRBD2,14,TRBJ2-6,TRBV6-4,TGTGCCAGCAGTGGGGGGGGTCAAATGAACGTCCTGACTTTC,CASSGGGQMNVLTF
NA,NA,16,TRBJ1-1,TRBV4-1,TGCGCCAGCAGCCAAGACACGGGAAGGATGAACACTGAAGCTTTCTTT,CASSQDTGRMNTEAFF
NA,NA,13,TRBJ2-7,TRBV11-3,TGTGCCAGCAGCGAAGGGAGCTCCTACGAGCAGTACTTC,CASSEGSSYEQYF
once,NA,13,TRBJ2-7,TRBV6-1,TGTGCCAGCTGGGGGGGGGCCTCCTACGAGCAGTACTTC,CASWGGASYEQYF
NA,NA,14,TRBJ1-2,TRBV11-2,TGTGCCAGCAGCTTAGGGGCAGTCAACTATGGCTACACCTTC,CASSLGAVNYGYTF
NA,TRBD2,13,TRBJ2-1,TRBV6-4,TGTGCCAGCAGTGTTCCTAGCGGGAATGAGCAGTTCTTC,CASSVPSGNEQFF
NA,TRBD2,19,TRBJ2-1,TRBV11-3,TGTGCCAGCAGCTTAGATGGGGCGCGGGAGACTCGGCCCTACAATGAGCAGTTCTTC,CASSLDGARETRPYNEQFF
NA,TRBD2,17,TRBJ2-3,TRBV4-1,TGCGCCAGCGGTTTAGCGGGAGTGGGGGAAGGCACAGATACGCAGTATTTT,CASGLAGVGEGTDTQYF
NA,NA,11,TRBJ2-1,TRBV29-1,TGCAGCGTTGAGGGTCGCGGGGAGCAGTTCTTC,CSVEGRGEQFF
NA,TRBD1,14,TRBJ1-2,TRBV5-6,TGTGCCAGCCGATTTTGGGACAGACCCTATGGCTACACCTTC,CASRFWDRPYGYTF